The 9 T cell receptor beta chains presented below share a single source sample, sequenced in a study of blood T cell repertoires in COVID-19. Assay used: immunoSEQ multiplex PCR; TCRdb lists only in-frame clones, some missing. The repertoire holds 50,000 or so clones, approximately 81% seen once, with about 3% in the top ten. Sequenced: peripheral blood. The source of these receptors is a man aged 45 to 65 with acute or convalescent COVID-19.

This chain uses TRBV9 with TRBJ2-3; D remains unclear. The V and J ends lost 0 bases and 4 bases respectively, with 9 bases between them. The CDR3 has 14 amino acids. Germline V gene lookup returns CDR1 SGDLS and CDR2 YYNGEE. DNA for the CDR3: TGTGCCAGCAGCGTAGATGGTAGCTCAGATACGCAGTATTTT. Translating it yields CASSVDGSSDTQYF.

This chain links TRBV29-1 with TRBJ2-5; 7 nucleotides align to TRBD1. The CDR3 covers 13 residues. Germline loops: CDR1 SQVTM, CDR2 ANQGSEA. The trim removed 3 bases at V and 2 bases at J, leaving 3 bases unmatched. CDR3 sequence (DNA): TGCAGCGTTGACCTGGGACAGCAAGAGACCCAGTACTTC. Protein: CSVDLGQQETQYF.

The chain couples TRBV5-1 to TRBJ1-6; unclear D gene. Deletions cut 0 bases from V and 7 bases from J, with 5 bases between. CDR1 SGHRS and CDR2 YFSETQ come from the germline V gene. The CDR3 is 13 amino acids. The CDR3 region is CASSLAKNSPLHF. For the CDR3, the DNA is TGCGCCAGCAGCTTGGCCAAAAATTCACCCCTCCACTTT.

With regard to this clone: One end of the junction is discordant with germline, which a read error may explain. This CDR3 reads CSAGDSQRAFF. In DNA, the CDR3 is TGCAGTGCTGGAGACTCTCAGCGGGCTTTCTTT. This chain joins TRBV20-1 and TRBJ1-1; D unresolved. Germline CDR1 DFQATT, CDR2 SNEGSKA (reference sequence). The CDR3 sequence is 11 residues long.

The CDR3 DNA is TGTGCCAGCAGGCCAGTTGGCGGGGAGCTGTTTTTT. Its protein product is CASRPVGGELFF. The V gene is TRBV3-1 (or the pseudogene TRBV3-2), the J gene TRBJ2-2; D is unresolved. V was clipped by 6 bases and J by 7 bases, with 9 bases between them. Germline CDR1 is LGHDT and CDR2 is YNNKEL (reference sequence). This CDR3 comprises 12 residues.

This clone appeared a single time. This sequence joins TRBV21-1 and TRBJ1-6. TRBV21-1 counts as a pseudogene. The CDR3 has 15 residues. The CDR3 DNA reads as TGTGCCAGCACCCCGATTAGCTCCTATAATTCACCCCTCCACTTT. Protein: CASTPISSYNSPLHF.

V is TRBV9 and J is TRBJ2-7; 11 bases are shared with TRBD2. The V segment lost 4 bases and the J segment 4 bases; nucleotides outside the gene matches: 7. This CDR3 spans 15 amino acids. Germline-derived CDR1 and CDR2 are SGDLS and YYNGEE. The CDR3 protein is CASSSSGGAGYEQYF. CDR3 nucleotides: TGTGCCAGCAGCAGTAGCGGGGGGGCAGGGTACGAGCAGTACTTC. The variable domain in full, with the rest retrieved from reference TRBV9 and TRBJ2-7, is DSGVTQTPKHLITATGQRVTLRCSPRSGDLSVYWYQQSLDQGLQFLIQYYNGEERAKGNILERFSAQQFPDLHSELNLSSLELGDSALYFCASSSSGGAGYEQYFGPGTRLTVT.

The chain carries TRBV24-1 and TRBJ2-3; 9 nucleotides line up with TRBD1. Germline V gene data show CDR1 as KGHDR and CDR2 as SFDVKD. Trimming cost V 6 bases and J 1 base; bases outside gene matches: 4. The CDR3 totals 15 residues. CDR3 DNA sequence: TGTGCCACCAGTCGGACAGGGGACCGCACAGATACGCAGTATTTT. Amino acids: CATSRTGDRTDTQYF.

The chain is built from TRBV6-6 and TRBJ1-5; D is perhaps TRBD1 (5 bases). This CDR3 has 13 amino acids. Germline lookup yields CDR1 MNHNY and CDR2 SVGAGI (reference sequence). V was clipped by 7 bases and J by 1 base, with 8 bases between them. CDR3 nucleotide sequence: TGTGCCAGCACCTCAGGGAGCAATCAGCCCCAGCATTTT. Translated, it gives CASTSGSNQPQHF.